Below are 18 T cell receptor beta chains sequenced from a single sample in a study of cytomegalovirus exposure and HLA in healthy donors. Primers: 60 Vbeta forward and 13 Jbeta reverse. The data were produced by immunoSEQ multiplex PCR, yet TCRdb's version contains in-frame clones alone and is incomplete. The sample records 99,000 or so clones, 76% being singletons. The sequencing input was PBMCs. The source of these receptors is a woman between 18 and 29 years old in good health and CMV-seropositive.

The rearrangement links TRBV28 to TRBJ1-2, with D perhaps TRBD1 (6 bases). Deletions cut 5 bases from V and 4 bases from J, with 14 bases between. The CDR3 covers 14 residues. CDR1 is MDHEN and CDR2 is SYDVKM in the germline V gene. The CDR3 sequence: CASSQIQGIYGYTF. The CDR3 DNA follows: TGTGCCAGCAGTCAAATACAGGGTATCTATGGCTACACCTTC.

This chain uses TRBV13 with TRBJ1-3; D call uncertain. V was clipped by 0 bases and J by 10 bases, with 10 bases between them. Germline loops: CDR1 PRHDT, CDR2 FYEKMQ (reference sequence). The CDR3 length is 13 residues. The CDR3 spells CASSLGRSGTIYF. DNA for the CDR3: TGTGCCAGCAGCTTAGGGAGGTCCGGGACCATATATTTT. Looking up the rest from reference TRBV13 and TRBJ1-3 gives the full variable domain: AAGVIQSPRHLIKEKRETATLKCYPIPRHDTVYWYQQGPGQDPQFLISFYEKMQSDKGSIPDRFSAQQFSDYHSELNMSSLELGDSALYFCASSLGRSGTIYFGEGSWLTVV.

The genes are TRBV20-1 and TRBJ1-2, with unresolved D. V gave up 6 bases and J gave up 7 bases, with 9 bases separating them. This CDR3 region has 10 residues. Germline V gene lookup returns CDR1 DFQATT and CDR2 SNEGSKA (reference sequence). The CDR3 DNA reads TGCAGTGCCCCGTTTAGTGGCTACACCTTC. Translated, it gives CSAPFSGYTF.

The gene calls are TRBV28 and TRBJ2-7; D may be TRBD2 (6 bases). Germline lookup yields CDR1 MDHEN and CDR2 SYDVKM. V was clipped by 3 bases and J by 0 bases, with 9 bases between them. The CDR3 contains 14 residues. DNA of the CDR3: TGTGCCAGCAGTTTTCACGGGAGCTCCTACGAGCAGTACTTC. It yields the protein CASSFHGSSYEQYF.

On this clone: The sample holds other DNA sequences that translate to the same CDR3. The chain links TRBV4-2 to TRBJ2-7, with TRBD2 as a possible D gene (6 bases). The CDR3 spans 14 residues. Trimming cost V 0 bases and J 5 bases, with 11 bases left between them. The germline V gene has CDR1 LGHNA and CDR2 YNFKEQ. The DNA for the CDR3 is TGTGCCAGCAGCCAAGATCGATCGGGAGACGAGCAGTACTTC. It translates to CASSQDRSGDEQYF.

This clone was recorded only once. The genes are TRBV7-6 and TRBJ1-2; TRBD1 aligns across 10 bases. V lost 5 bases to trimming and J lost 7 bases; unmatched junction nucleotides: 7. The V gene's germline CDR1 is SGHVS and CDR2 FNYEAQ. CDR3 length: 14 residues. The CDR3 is CASSLTGGAGGYTF. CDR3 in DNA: TGTGCCAGCAGCCTGACAGGGGGCGCGGGTGGCTACACCTTC.

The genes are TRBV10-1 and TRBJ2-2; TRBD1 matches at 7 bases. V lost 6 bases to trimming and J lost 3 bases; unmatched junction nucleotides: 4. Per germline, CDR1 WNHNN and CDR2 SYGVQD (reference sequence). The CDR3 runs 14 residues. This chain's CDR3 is CASRRDSDTGELFF. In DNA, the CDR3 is TGCGCCAGCAGAAGGGACAGCGACACCGGGGAGCTGTTTTTT.

CDR3 nucleotide sequence: TGTGCCAGTAGTACAGGACAGGGGGCCAAAAACATTCAGTACTTC. It specifies CASSTGQGAKNIQYF. The rearrangement links TRBV19 to TRBJ2-4, with 9 bases lining up with TRBD1. Germline values: CDR1 LNHDA, CDR2 SQIVND (reference sequence). V shed 4 bases, J shed 1 base, and the junction held 2 bases outside the gene matches. The CDR3 contains 15 residues.

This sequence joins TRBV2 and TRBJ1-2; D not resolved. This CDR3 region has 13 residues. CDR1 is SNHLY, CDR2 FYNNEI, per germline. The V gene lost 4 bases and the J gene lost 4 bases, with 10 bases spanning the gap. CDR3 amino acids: CASSVRAVYGYTF. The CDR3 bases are TGTGCCAGCAGTGTCCGCGCCGTCTATGGCTACACCTTC.

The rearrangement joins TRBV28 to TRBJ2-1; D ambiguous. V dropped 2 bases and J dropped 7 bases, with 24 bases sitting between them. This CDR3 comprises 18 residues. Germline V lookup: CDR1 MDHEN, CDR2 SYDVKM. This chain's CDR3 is CASSLGPSRKSTWNEQFF. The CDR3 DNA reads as TGTGCCAGCAGTTTAGGGCCATCACGTAAGTCGACATGGAATGAGCAGTTCTTC.

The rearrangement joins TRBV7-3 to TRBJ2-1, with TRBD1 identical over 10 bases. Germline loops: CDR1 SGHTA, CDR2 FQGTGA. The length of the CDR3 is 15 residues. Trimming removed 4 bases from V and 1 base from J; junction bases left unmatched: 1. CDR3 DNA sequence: TGTGCCAGCAGCTCGGGACAGGGGTCCTACAATGAGCAGTTCTTC. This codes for CASSSGQGSYNEQFF.

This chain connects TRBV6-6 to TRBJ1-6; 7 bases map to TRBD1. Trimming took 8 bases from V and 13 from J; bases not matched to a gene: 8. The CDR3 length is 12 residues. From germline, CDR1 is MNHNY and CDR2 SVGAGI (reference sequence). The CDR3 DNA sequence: TGTGCCAGCGGGGACAGAGCCTTTCCCCTCCACTTT. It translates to CASGDRAFPLHF.

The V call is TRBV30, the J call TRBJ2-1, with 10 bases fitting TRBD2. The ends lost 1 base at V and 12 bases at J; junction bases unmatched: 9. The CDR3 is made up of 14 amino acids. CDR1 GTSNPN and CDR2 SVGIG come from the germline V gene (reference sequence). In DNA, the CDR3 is TGTGCCTGGAGTGGGACTAGCGGAGGGCGCGGGCAGTTCTTC. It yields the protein CAWSGTSGGRGQFF. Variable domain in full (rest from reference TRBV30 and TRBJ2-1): SQTIHQWPATLVQPVGSPLSLECTVEGTSNPNLYWYRQAAGRGLQLLFYSVGIGQISSEVPQNLSASRPQDRQFILSSKKLLLSDSGFYLCAWSGTSGGRGQFFGPGTRLTVL.

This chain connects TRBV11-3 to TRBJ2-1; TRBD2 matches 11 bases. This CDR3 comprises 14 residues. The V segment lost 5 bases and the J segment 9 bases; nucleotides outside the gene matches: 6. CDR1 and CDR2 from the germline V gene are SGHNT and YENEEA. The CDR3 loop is CASSPGTSGGEQFF. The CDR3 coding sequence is TGTGCCAGCAGCCCGGGGACTAGCGGTGGTGAGCAGTTCTTC.

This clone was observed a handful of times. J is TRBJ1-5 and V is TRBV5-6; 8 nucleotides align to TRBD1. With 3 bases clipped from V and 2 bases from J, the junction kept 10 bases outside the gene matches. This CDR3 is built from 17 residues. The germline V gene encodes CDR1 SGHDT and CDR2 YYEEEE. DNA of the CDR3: TGTGCCAGCAGCTCGGGACAGGTCGGAAGGGGCAATCAGCCCCAGCATTTT. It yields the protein CASSSGQVGRGNQPQHF.

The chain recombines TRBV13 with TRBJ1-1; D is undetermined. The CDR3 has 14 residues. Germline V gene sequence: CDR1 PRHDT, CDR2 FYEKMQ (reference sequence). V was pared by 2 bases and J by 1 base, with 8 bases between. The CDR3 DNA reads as TGTGCCAGCAGCTTAACGCGGCAGAACACTGAAGCTTTCTTT. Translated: CASSLTRQNTEAFF.

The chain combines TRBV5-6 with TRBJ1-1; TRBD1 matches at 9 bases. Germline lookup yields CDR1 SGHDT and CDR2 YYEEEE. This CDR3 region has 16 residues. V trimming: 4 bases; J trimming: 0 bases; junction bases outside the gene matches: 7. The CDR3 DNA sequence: TGTGCCAGCAGCCCCCGGACAGGGGACATGAACACTGAAGCTTTCTTT. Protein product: CASSPRTGDMNTEAFF.

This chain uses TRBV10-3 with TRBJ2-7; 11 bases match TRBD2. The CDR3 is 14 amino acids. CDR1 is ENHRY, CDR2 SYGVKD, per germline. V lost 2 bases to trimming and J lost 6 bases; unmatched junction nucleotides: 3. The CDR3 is CAISETSGRGEQYF. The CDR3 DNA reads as TGTGCCATCAGTGAGACTAGCGGGAGAGGCGAGCAGTACTTC.